The 9 T cell receptor beta chains below come from one sample, sequenced in a study of blood T cell repertoires in COVID-19. The repertoire was sequenced with immunoSEQ multiplex PCR; TCRdb's copy has only in-frame clones and lacks some. The sample includes hundreds of thousands of clones, 70% to 90% of them seen just once. Sequenced: PBMCs or T cells enriched from blood (not recorded which). These receptors originate from a woman aged 40-49 years who had recovered from COVID-19.

The genes are TRBV19 and TRBJ2-6, with D unresolved. Trimming took off 9 bases at V and 5 bases at J, with 5 bases between the two ends. CDR3 length: 11 residues. The germline CDR1 and CDR2 sequences are LNHDA and SQIVND (reference sequence). CDR3 DNA: TGTGCCAGCAGGCGGGCCAACGTCCTGACTTTC. Translating gives CASRRANVLTF. Supplemented by reference TRBV19 and TRBJ2-6, the full variable domain reads DGGITQSPKYLFRKEGQNVTLSCEQNLNHDAMYWYRQDPGQGLRLIYYSQIVNDFQKGDIAEGYSVSREKKESFPLTVTSAQKNPTAFYLCASRRANVLTFGAGSRLTVL.

The chain recombines TRBV4-3 with TRBJ1-4; D might be TRBD1 (6 bases). Germline V gene sequence: CDR1 LGHNA, CDR2 YSLEER. The CDR3 is made up of 16 amino acids. The V end lost 1 base, the J end lost 5 bases, and 14 bases lay between the germline ends. CDR3 protein: CASSQGWTEENEKLFF. CDR3 coding DNA: TGCGCCAGCAGCCAAGGGTGGACAGAAGAGAATGAAAAACTGTTTTTT.

This chain uses TRBV27 with TRBJ2-2; the D gene is possibly TRBD2 (5 bases). V was shortened by 3 bases and J by 3 bases, with 8 bases between the two germline ends. This CDR3 has 14 residues. CDR1 is MNHEY, CDR2 SMNVEV, per germline (reference sequence). This CDR3 is CASSFTRDTGELFF. The CDR3 nucleotides are TGTGCCAGCAGTTTCACGAGGGACACCGGGGAGCTGTTTTTT.

The chain couples TRBV24-1 to TRBJ2-1; 11 nucleotides agree with TRBD1. Germline trimming cut 4 bases from V and 3 bases from J; bases unmatched to any gene: 4. Germline V gives CDR1 KGHDR, CDR2 SFDVKD. The CDR3 is made up of 16 amino acids. The CDR3 sequence: CATSDRDRGDYNEQFF. CDR3 bases: TGTGCCACCAGTGACAGGGACAGGGGGGACTACAATGAGCAGTTCTTC.

This sequence joins TRBV2 and TRBJ1-5; no reliable D call. V was trimmed by 6 bases and J by 7 bases, leaving 19 bases between them. Germline loops: CDR1 SNHLY, CDR2 FYNNEI. The CDR3 is 15 amino acids. This chain's CDR3 is CASSENPRSAQPQHF. Written as DNA, the CDR3 is TGTGCCAGCAGCGAAAACCCCCGATCCGCGCAGCCCCAGCATTTT.

The chain couples TRBV5-4 to TRBJ2-5, with 7 bases fitting TRBD2. V shed 4 bases, J shed 4 bases, and the junction held 10 bases outside the gene matches. The CDR3 is made up of 15 amino acids. CDR1 is SGHNT, CDR2 YYREEE, per germline (reference sequence). CDR3 sequence (DNA): TGTGCCAGCAGCCCAACCGCGGGAGAGGGAGAGACCCAGTACTTC. Encoded protein: CASSPTAGEGETQYF.

The chain couples TRBV6-4 to TRBJ2-7, with TRBD2 matching over 10 bases. This CDR3 spans 14 amino acids. CDR1 and CDR2 from the germline V gene are MRHNA and SNTAGT. The junction had 5 bases not matched to a gene; V was cut back by 7 bases and J by 2 bases. In nucleotides, the CDR3 is TGTGCCAGCACCGGGACTAGCGTAACCTACGAGCAGTACTTC. Translation gives CASTGTSVTYEQYF.

This sequence joins TRBV5-1 and TRBJ2-3; 10 nucleotides agree with TRBD2. J gave up 4 bases and V 4 bases, and 9 bases lay outside the gene matches. There are 16 residues in the CDR3. Germline V gene data show CDR1 as SGHRS and CDR2 as YFSETQ. The CDR3: CASSDLLAGGADTQYF. Written as DNA, the CDR3 is TGCGCCAGCAGCGATCTCTTAGCGGGAGGAGCAGATACGCAGTATTTT. The full variable domain, its missing parts supplied by reference TRBV5-1 and TRBJ2-3, is KAGVTQTPRYLIKTRGQQVTLSCSPISGHRSVSWYQQTPGQGLQFLFEYFSETQRNKGNFPGRFSGRQFSNSRSEMNVSTLELGDSALYLCASSDLLAGGADTQYFGPGTRLTVL.

The chain carries TRBV7-9 and TRBJ1-4; tentative D call: TRBD1 (5 bases). Germline lookup yields CDR1 SEHNR and CDR2 FQNEAQ (reference sequence). This CDR3 region has 15 residues. Between the trimmed V and J ends, which lost 1 base and 8 bases, there was a span of 14 bases. The DNA of the CDR3 is TGTGCCAGCAGCTTAGATCGTAGGGGAGGAGAAAAACTGTTTTTT. Protein sequence: CASSLDRRGGEKLFF.